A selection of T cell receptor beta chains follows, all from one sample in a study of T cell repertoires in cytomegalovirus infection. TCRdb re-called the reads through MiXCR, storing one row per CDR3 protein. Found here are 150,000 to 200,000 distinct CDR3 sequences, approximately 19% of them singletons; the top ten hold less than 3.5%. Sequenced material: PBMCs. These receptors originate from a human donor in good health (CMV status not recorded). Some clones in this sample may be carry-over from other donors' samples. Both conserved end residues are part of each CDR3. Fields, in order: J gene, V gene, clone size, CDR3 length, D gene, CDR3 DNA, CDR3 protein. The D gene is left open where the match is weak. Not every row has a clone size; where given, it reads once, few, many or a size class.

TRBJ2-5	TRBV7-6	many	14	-	TGTGCCAGCAGCTTAGCTGGGCAGCGGGAGACCCAGTACTTC	CASSLAGQRETQYF
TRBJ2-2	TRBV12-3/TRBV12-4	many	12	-	TGTGCCAGCAGCCTAGCGACCGGGGAGCTGTTTTTT	CASSLATGELFF
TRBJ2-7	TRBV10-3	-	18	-	TGTGCCATCAGTGAGCCTTCCCTGACCCGGGGGGCCGCCTACGAGCAGTACTTC	CAISEPSLTRGAAYEQYF
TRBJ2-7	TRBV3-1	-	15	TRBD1	TGTGCCAGCAGCCAAGAAGGGACAGGGATGGGAGAGCAGTACTTC	CASSQEGTGMGEQYF
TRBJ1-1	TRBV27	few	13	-	TGTGCCAGCAGTTATGGCGGTTACACTGAAGCTTTCTTT	CASSYGGYTEAFF
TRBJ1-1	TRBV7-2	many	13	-	TGTGCCAGCAGCTTTATAAAGGACACTGAAGCTTTCTTT	CASSFIKDTEAFF
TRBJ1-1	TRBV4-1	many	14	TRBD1	TGCGCCAGCGGCCCGGGACAGGGGAACACTGAAGCTTTCTTT	CASGPGQGNTEAFF
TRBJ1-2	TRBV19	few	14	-	TGTGCCAGCAGAGGGTCCACCGAGACCTATGGCTACACCTTC	CASRGSTETYGYTF
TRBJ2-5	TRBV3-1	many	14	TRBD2	TGTGCCAGCAGCCAAGGAGCAGCGGGAGGGACCCAGTACTTC	CASSQGAAGGTQYF
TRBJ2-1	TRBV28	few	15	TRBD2	TGTGCCAGCAGCAAGGACCTAGCGGCCTACAATGAGCAGTTCTTC	CASSKDLAAYNEQFF
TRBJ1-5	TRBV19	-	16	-	TGTGCCAGTAGGGACCAAGGGGGGCATAGCAATCAGCCCCAGCATTTT	CASRDQGGHSNQPQHF
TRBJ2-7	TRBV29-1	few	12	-	TGCAGCGCCCTAAAAGGGCCCTACGAGCAGTACTTC	CSALKGPYEQYF
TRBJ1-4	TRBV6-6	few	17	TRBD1	TGTGCCAGCAGACGGGACAGGCCTCTTACAACTAATGAAAAACTGTTTTTT	CASRRDRPLTTNEKLFF
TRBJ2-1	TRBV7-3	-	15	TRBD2	TGTGCCAGCAGCTTAATGGGGGGGGCCTACAATGAGCAGTTCTTC	CASSLMGGAYNEQFF
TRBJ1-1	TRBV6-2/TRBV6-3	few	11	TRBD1	TGTGCCAGCAGTACGGGACAGGGAACTTTCTTT	CASSTGQGTFF
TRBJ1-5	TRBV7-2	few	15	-	TGTGCCAGCAGCTTATCGGGACAAAAGAATCAGCCCCAGCATTTT	CASSLSGQKNQPQHF
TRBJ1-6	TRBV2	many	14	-	TGTGCCAGCAGTGGAGACAGTAATAATTCACCCCTCCACTTT	CASSGDSNNSPLHF
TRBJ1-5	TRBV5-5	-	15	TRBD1	TGTGCCAGCAGCTTGGCCCCAGCAGGGGGACAGCCCCAGCATTTT	CASSLAPAGGQPQHF
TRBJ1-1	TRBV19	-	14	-	TGTGCCAGTAGTTCAGCGTTTGGAAACACTGAAGCTTTCTTT	CASSSAFGNTEAFF
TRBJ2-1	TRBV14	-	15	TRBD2	TGTGCCAGCAGCCAAGAGTCTAGCGGGAGCCGTGAGCAGTTCTTC	CASSQESSGSREQFF
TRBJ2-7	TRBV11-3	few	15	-	TGTGCCAGCAGCGAGGTCCCGGGACAAATCTACGAGCAGTACTTC	CASSEVPGQIYEQYF
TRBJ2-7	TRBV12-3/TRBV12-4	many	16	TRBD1	TGTGCCAGCAGTAGGGGGGACAGGAAAAACTCCTACGAGCAGTACTTC	CASSRGDRKNSYEQYF
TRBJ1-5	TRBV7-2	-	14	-	TGTGCCAGCAGCCCCACGGCCCAGAATCAGCCCCAGCATTTT	CASSPTAQNQPQHF
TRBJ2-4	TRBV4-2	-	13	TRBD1	TGTGCCAGCAGCCAAGAGGTCCACAGGGGGTTGTACTTC	CASSQEVHRGLYF
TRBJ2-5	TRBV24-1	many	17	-	TGTGCCACCAGTGATGGCGGGGAAGAAAACGGGGTCGAGACCCAGTACTTC	CATSDGGEENGVETQYF
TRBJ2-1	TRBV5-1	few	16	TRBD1	TGCGCCAGCAGCTTGGTAGGACAGGGGGGAGGTAATGAGCAGTTCTTC	CASSLVGQGGGNEQFF
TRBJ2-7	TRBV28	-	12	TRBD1	TGTGCCAGCAAGGGACAGTTCTACGAGCAGTACTTC	CASKGQFYEQYF
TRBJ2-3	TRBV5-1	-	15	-	TGCGCCAGCAGCGCCTCCGGGACCAGCGGGGATACGCAGTATTTT	CASSASGTSGDTQYF
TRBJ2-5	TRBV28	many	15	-	TGTGCCAGCACCGACAGACTCAACTCCCAAGAGACCCAGTACTTC	CASTDRLNSQETQYF
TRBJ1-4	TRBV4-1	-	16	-	TGCGCCAGCAGCCCGGACACGGGGGCAACTAATGAAAAACTGTTTTTT	CASSPDTGATNEKLFF
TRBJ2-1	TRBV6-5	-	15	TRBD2	TGTGCCAGCAGTTACTCGACTAGCGGTAACAATGAGCAGTTCTTC	CASSYSTSGNNEQFF
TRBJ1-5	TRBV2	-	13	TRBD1	TGTGCCAGCAGAGAAGACAGGGGTCAGCCCCGGCATTTT	CASREDRGQPRHF
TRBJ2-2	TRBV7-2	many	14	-	TGTGCCAGCAGCTTAGTTGCTTACACCGGGGAGCTGTTTTTT	CASSLVAYTGELFF
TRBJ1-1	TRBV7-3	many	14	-	TGTGCCAGCAGCTCCTTGGGAGACTACACTGAAGCTTTCTTT	CASSSLGDYTEAFF
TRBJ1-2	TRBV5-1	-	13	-	TGCGCCAGCAGCTCGACTGGGAGTGGCGGCTACACCTTC	CASSSTGSGGYTF
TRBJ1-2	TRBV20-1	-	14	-	TGCAGTGCTAGAGCGATGGGAGGCGGCTATGGCTACACCTTC	CSARAMGGGYGYTF
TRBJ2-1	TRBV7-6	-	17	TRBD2	TGTGCCAGCAGCTCCCGGGCGGGAGCAGTAGGCTACAATGAGCAGTTCTTC	CASSSRAGAVGYNEQFF
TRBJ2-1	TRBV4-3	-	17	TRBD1	TGCGCCAGCAGCCAAGATTACGGGACAGGGGTCCACAATGAGCAGTTCTTC	CASSQDYGTGVHNEQFF
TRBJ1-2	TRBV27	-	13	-	TGTGCCAGCAGTTTAAAACAGAACTATGGCTACACCTTC	CASSLKQNYGYTF
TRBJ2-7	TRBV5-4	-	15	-	TGTGCCAGCAGCCCCGGGGAAGGAGGGATCTACGAGCAGTACTTC	CASSPGEGGIYEQYF
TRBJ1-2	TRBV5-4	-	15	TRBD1	TGTGCCAGCAGCCCCGGAGGGACAGACCGGGAGGGCTACACCTTC	CASSPGGTDREGYTF
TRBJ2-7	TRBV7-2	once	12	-	TGTCCCAGCAGCCCTCCCTCCTACGAGCAGTACTTC	CPSSPPSYEQYF
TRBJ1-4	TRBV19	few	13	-	TGTGCCAGTCATAGGACCTCGAAGGAAAAACTGTTTTTT	CASHRTSKEKLFF
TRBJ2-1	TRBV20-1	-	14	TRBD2	TGCAGTGCTACAGGACTAGCGGGGTACAATGAGCAGTTCTTC	CSATGLAGYNEQFF
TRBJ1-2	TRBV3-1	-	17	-	TGTGCCAGCAGCCAAAGGGGCCTTAGAGGGCTGCCCTATGGCTACACCTTC	CASSQRGLRGLPYGYTF
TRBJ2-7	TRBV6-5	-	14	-	TGTGCCAGCAGTTACGCCTCATGGGCGCCATGGGAGTACTTC	CASSYASWAPWEYF
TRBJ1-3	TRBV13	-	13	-	TGTGCCAGCAGCCCGTCCGGGGGGGCTACCATATATTTT	CASSPSGGATIYF
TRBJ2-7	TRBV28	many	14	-	TGTGCCAGCAGTGGCAGGACAGTAATCTACGAGCAGTACTTC	CASSGRTVIYEQYF
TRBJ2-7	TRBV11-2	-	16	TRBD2	TGTGCCAGCAGCTTAGCCCCCACGGGAGGGCCCTACGAGCAGTACTTC	CASSLAPTGGPYEQYF
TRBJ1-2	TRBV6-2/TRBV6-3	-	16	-	TGTGCCAGCAGTAACGACCTCGGGGGCAGGGCTGCTGGCTACACCTTC	CASSNDLGGRAAGYTF
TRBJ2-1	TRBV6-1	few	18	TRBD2	TGTGCCAGCAGGCCCGGCGGCAGACTAGCGGGTACCGATCTTGAGCAGTTCTTC	CASRPGGRLAGTDLEQFF
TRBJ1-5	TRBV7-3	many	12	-	TGTGCCAGCAGCCTCCTGGTGGGGGCCCAGCATTTT	CASSLLVGAQHF
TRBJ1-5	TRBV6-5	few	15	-	TGTGCCAGCAGTACTGGGGGGGCCCTCAATCAGCCCCAGCATTTT	CASSTGGALNQPQHF
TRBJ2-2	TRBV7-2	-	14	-	TGTGCCAGCACTGACCGGAGAAACACCGGGGAGCTGTTTTTT	CASTDRRNTGELFF
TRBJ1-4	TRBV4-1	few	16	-	TGCGCCAGCAGCCAAGACGTAGGGAGGACTAATGAAAAACTGTTTTTT	CASSQDVGRTNEKLFF
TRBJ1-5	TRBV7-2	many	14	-	TGTGCCAGCAGCTTATACAGCCGAAATCAGCCCCAGCATTTT	CASSLYSRNQPQHF
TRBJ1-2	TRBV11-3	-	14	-	TGTGCCAGCAGCTTCGGGCGTGGGGGCTATGGCTACACCTTC	CASSFGRGGYGYTF
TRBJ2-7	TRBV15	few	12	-	TGTGCCACCAGCAGGGACACTTACGAGCAGTACTTC	CATSRDTYEQYF
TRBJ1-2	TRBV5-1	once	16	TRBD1	TGCGCCAGCAGCTCCACCGGGACAGGGGGCGTCTATGGCTACACCTTC	CASSSTGTGGVYGYTF
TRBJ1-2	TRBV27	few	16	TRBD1	TGTGCCAGCAGGTCGCCGGGACAGGCCTCGACGTATGGCTACACCTTC	CASRSPGQASTYGYTF